These 21 T cell receptor beta chains were sequenced from one sample in a study of PD-L1 blockade in urothelial cancer. TCRdb's table, derived via immunoSEQ multiplex PCR, lists solely in-frame clones and lacks some. The top ten hold approximately 2% of the sample, which has just under 30,000 clones, approximately 86% seen once. The specimen was PBMCs, collected around atezolizumab (anti-PD-L1) treatment. These receptors all stem from a man between 45 and 60 years old with urothelial cancer.

V usage is TRBV5-6 and J usage is TRBJ2-4, with TRBD1 identical over 7 bases. The CDR3 consists of 14 residues. The V gene end was trimmed by 0 bases and the J gene end by 6 bases; junction bases not matched to a gene: 3. In germline, CDR1 is SGHDT, CDR2 YYEEEE. The chain's CDR3 is CASSLGQGGNIQYF. For the CDR3, the DNA is TGTGCCAGCAGCTTGGGACAGGGCGGAAACATTCAGTACTTC.

The V and J genes are TRBV10-2 and TRBJ2-7; 12 nucleotides agree with TRBD2. Germline CDR1 is WSHSY and CDR2 is SAAADI. After removal of 4 bases from V and 0 bases from J, the junction contained 7 bases not matched to a gene. The CDR3 sequence is 17 residues long. The CDR3 DNA is TGCGCCAGCAGTGGGGGGACTAGCGGGCCATTCTCCTACGAGCAGTACTTC. It is translated as CASSGGTSGPFSYEQYF.

The chain is built from TRBV27 and TRBJ2-4; 11 positions match TRBD2. Looked up from germline, CDR1 is MNHEY and CDR2 is SMNVEV (reference sequence). V gave up 5 bases and J gave up 3 bases; unmatched junction bases: 3. The CDR3 covers 15 residues. The CDR3 loop reads CASSHGTSGKNIQYF. The CDR3 nucleotides are TGTGCCAGCAGTCACGGGACTAGCGGCAAAAACATTCAGTACTTC.

CDR3 coding DNA: TGTGCCAGCAGTGACAGGGGGATTAGGTACGAGCAGTACTTC. It is translated as CASSDRGIRYEQYF. The chain combines TRBV2 with TRBJ2-7, with 7 bases lining up with TRBD1. Unmatched junction bases numbered 6, after V lost 3 bases and J lost 4 bases. The germline V gene encodes CDR1 SNHLY and CDR2 FYNNEI. The CDR3 is 14 residues long.

This rearrangement joins TRBV9 to TRBJ2-1, with D tentatively TRBD1 (6 bases). V was trimmed by 0 bases and J by 11 bases, leaving 15 bases between them. The germline gives CDR1 SGDLS, CDR2 YYNGEE. CDR3 length equals 14 residues. The CDR3 DNA sequence: TGTGCCAGCAGCGTAGGAGGGACACAGAACAAGCAGTTCTTC. This encodes CASSVGGTQNKQFF.

The V gene is TRBV19, the J gene TRBJ1-5, with 7 bases lining up with TRBD1. V was pared by 3 bases and J by 3 bases, with 5 bases of the junction left unmatched. Looked up from germline, CDR1 is LNHDA and CDR2 is SQIVND (reference sequence). The CDR3 is 15 residues long. CDR3 loop: CASSIPTGVNQPQHF. The CDR3 DNA sequence: TGTGCCAGTAGTATCCCAACAGGGGTCAATCAGCCCCAGCATTTT.

The chain combines TRBV30 with TRBJ2-7, with TRBD2 matching over 10 bases. CDR1 and CDR2 (germline): GTSNPN, SVGIG (reference sequence). J lost 2 bases, V lost 7 bases, and 5 bases had no gene match. The CDR3 length is 13 residues. The CDR3 here is CASRTSGPYEQYF. CDR3 sequence (DNA): TGTGCCTCTCGGACTAGCGGACCCTACGAGCAGTACTTC.

This chain uses TRBV7-9 with TRBJ1-5; D gene ambiguous. Germline CDR1 and CDR2: SEHNR and FQNEAQ (reference sequence). Trimming took 6 bases from V and 0 from J, leaving 15 bases between them. The CDR3 totals 16 residues. The CDR3 here is CASSSDTSFSNQPQHF. In DNA, the CDR3 is TGTGCCAGCAGTTCCGACACCTCGTTTAGCAATCAGCCCCAGCATTTT.

The genes are TRBV7-8 and TRBJ2-7, with TRBD1 matching 9 bases. The CDR3 loop spans 16 amino acids. Germline CDR1 reads SGHVS; CDR2 reads FQNEAQ. V lost 5 bases and J lost 3; bases outside the gene matches: 11. The CDR3 reads CASSLTGGAGNYEQYF. The CDR3 region has the DNA TGTGCCAGCAGCCTCACAGGGGGCGCAGGGAACTACGAGCAGTACTTC. Complete variable domain (other parts from reference TRBV7-8 and TRBJ2-7): GAGVSQSPRYKVAKRGQDVALRCDPISGHVSLFWYQQALGQGPEFLTYFQNEAQLDKSGLPSDRFFAERPEGSVSTLKIQRTQQEDSAVYLCASSLTGGAGNYEQYFGPGTRLTVT.

The chain recombines TRBV9 with TRBJ2-7; tentatively, D is TRBD2 (6 bases). The CDR3 is 14 residues long. From germline, CDR1 is SGDLS and CDR2 YYNGEE. The germline V and J ends were trimmed by 3 bases and 2 bases, with 12 bases remaining between them. Written as DNA, the CDR3 is TGTGCCAGCAGCGGCTCTAGCGCCCCCTACGAGCAGTACTTC. This codes for CASSGSSAPYEQYF.

This chain links TRBV6-6 with TRBJ2-2; 9 bases fit TRBD2. Germline loops: CDR1 MNHNY, CDR2 SVGAGI (reference sequence). This CDR3 comprises 14 residues. The V gene end was trimmed by 6 bases and the J gene end by 4 bases; junction bases not matched to a gene: 3. The CDR3 sequence is CASSLSGSTGELFF. CDR3 DNA: TGTGCCAGCAGCCTTAGCGGGAGCACCGGGGAGCTGTTTTTT.

This clone was seen only once. The chain links TRBV16 to TRBJ1-1; TRBD1 is a possible D gene (5 bases). The V gene lost 4 bases and the J gene lost 7 bases, with 10 bases spanning the gap. Germline V CDR1 and CDR2: KGHSY, FQNENV. The CDR3 contains 12 residues. In DNA form, the CDR3 reads TGTGCCAGCAGCCGGCCTCAGGGTGAAGCTTTCTTT. Its translation: CASSRPQGEAFF.

The rearrangement uses TRBV5-8 and TRBJ2-3; 9 nucleotides align to TRBD2. There are 17 residues in the CDR3. V was clipped by 2 bases and J by 0 bases; unmatched bases: 7. Germline V gives CDR1 SGHTS, CDR2 YDEGEE. The CDR3 DNA reads TGTGCCAGCAGCTTTCCCCTAGCGGGATACAGCACAGATACGCAGTATTTT. It translates to CASSFPLAGYSTDTQYF.

Only a few counts were recorded for this clone. CDR3 nucleotides: TGTGCCAGCAGCAAAGTTTGTAGCGGGGCTTACAATGAGCAGTTCTTC. Translation: CASSKVCSGAYNEQFF. This chain uses TRBV21-1 with TRBJ2-1; TRBD2, as called in the table, went unchecked against the DNA. TRBV21-1 has pseudogene status. The CDR3 length is 16 residues.

This clone was seen a handful of times. This rearrangement joins TRBV29-1 to TRBJ2-7; unclear D gene. V shed 6 bases and J shed 2 bases, with 5 bases lying between them. The CDR3 sequence is 10 residues long. Germline CDR1 SQVTM, CDR2 ANQGSEA. As DNA, the CDR3 is TGCAGCGTGTTCACCTACGAGCAGTACTTC. It is translated as CSVFTYEQYF.

The V gene is TRBV6-1, the J gene TRBJ1-5; no definite D call. The CDR3 has 14 amino acids. Trimming stripped 0 bases from V and 3 bases from J, with 6 bases between. Germline CDR1 MNHNS, CDR2 SASEGT. CDR3 residues: CASSEASYNQPQHF. The CDR3 DNA follows: TGTGCCAGCAGTGAAGCTAGTTACAATCAGCCCCAGCATTTT.

CDR3 loop: CASSTLSQASVYGYTF. The CDR3 DNA is TGTGCCAGCTCAACCTTATCCCAGGCGTCCGTCTATGGCTACACCTTC. The chain couples TRBV18 to TRBJ1-2; no clear D gene. V was pared by 5 bases and J by 4 bases, with 20 bases between. The germline V gene has CDR1 KGHSH and CDR2 LQKENI. CDR3 size: 16 residues.

The chain uses TRBV11-2 and TRBJ2-3; maybe TRBD2 (5 bases). This CDR3 is built from 15 residues. Trimming pared 3 bases from V and 2 bases from J, leaving 12 bases between. The germline gives CDR1 SGHAT, CDR2 FQNNGV. The CDR3 DNA follows: TGTGCCAGCAGCTTTTCGGGGTTCCACACAGATACGCAGTATTTT. Translating gives CASSFSGFHTDTQYF.

The chain joins TRBV9 to TRBJ2-1, with D possibly being TRBD1 (6 bases). The CDR3 covers 14 residues. V was clipped by 3 bases and J by 7 bases, with 14 bases between them. The germline V gene encodes CDR1 SGDLS and CDR2 YYNGEE. The CDR3: CASSAVLGGNEQFF. CDR3 DNA: TGTGCCAGCAGCGCCGTCTTAGGGGGAAATGAGCAGTTCTTC.

This clone was seen a handful of times. The chain recombines TRBV5-4 with TRBJ2-7; 9 bases are shared with TRBD2. The CDR3 extends over 15 amino acids. The trim removed 5 bases at V and 2 bases at J, leaving 8 bases unmatched. Germline loops: CDR1 SGHNT, CDR2 YYREEE (reference sequence). The CDR3 nucleotides are TGTGCCAGCAGTTATAGCGGGGGTAGTCCCTACGAGCAGTACTTC. Its protein product is CASSYSGGSPYEQYF.

The rearrangement links TRBV5-1 to TRBJ2-1, with 9 bases fitting TRBD2. The CDR3 consists of 15 residues. Trimming took 3 bases from V and 7 from J; bases not matched to a gene: 8. CDR1 and CDR2 from the germline V gene are SGHRS and YFSETQ. The chain's CDR3 is CASSSPGLALNEQFF. The DNA for the CDR3 is TGCGCCAGCAGCTCCCCGGGACTAGCCCTTAATGAGCAGTTCTTC.